The 9 T cell receptor beta chains given below trace back to one sample, sequenced in a study of T-cell reconstitution after alpha-beta-depleted transplantation in children. As it was prepared, the TCRbeta library received unique molecular identifiers. TCRdb independently ran MiXCR on the PCR reads; one entry per CDR3 protein. Of roughly 100,000 distinct CDR3 sequences listed, about 6.8% are singletons. Sequenced material: PBMCs, taken before TCRalphabeta/CD19-depleted stem cell transplant. Source of these receptors: a boy aged 2 to 9 with acute lymphoblastic leukemia, due to receive a stem cell transplant.

This clonotype has just a few counts. The rearrangement uses TRBV24-1 and TRBJ1-4; D unresolved. V gave up 4 bases and J gave up 8 bases, with 10 bases separating them. Germline loops: CDR1 KGHDR, CDR2 SFDVKD. This CDR3 spans 13 amino acids. The DNA for the CDR3 is TGTGCCACCAGTGACCACCCCGGGGAAAAACTGTTTTTT. This translates into CATSDHPGEKLFF.

In this sample, this clonotype turned up many times. The V call is TRBV29-1, the J call TRBJ2-1; 11 nucleotides agree with TRBD2. The trim removed 2 bases at V and 7 bases at J, leaving 7 bases unmatched. The CDR3 totals 15 residues. CDR1 is SQVTM and CDR2 is ANQGSEA in the germline V gene. The CDR3 DNA is TGCAGCGTTGAACGTAGCGGGGGGGCCGAGAATGAGCAGTTCTTC. It yields the protein CSVERSGGAENEQFF.

This clonotype has a handful of counts. This chain uses TRBV18 with TRBJ2-3, with 7 bases matching TRBD1. CDR3 length: 17 amino acids. Germline-derived CDR1 and CDR2 are KGHSH and LQKENI. Unmatched junction bases numbered 10, after V lost 2 bases and J lost 2 bases. Here the CDR3 reads CASSPFGTATSTDTQYF. The CDR3 coding sequence is TGTGCCAGCTCACCATTCGGGACAGCTACATCCACAGATACGCAGTATTTT.

This clonotype was observed at least ten times. V usage is TRBV13 and J usage is TRBJ2-7; 11 bases match TRBD1. The CDR3 contains 13 residues. Germline V gene lookup returns CDR1 PRHDT and CDR2 FYEKMQ (reference sequence). J gave up 1 base and V 8 bases, and 1 base lay outside the gene matches. The CDR3, as DNA: TGTGCCAGCGGGGACAGGGGGTCCTACGAGCAGTACTTC. This translates into CASGDRGSYEQYF.

The genes are TRBV2 and TRBJ1-3; no definite D call. The V gene lost 11 bases and the J gene lost 0 bases, with 26 bases spanning the gap. Germline CDR1 is SNHLY and CDR2 is FYNNEI. The CDR3 consists of 18 residues. CDR3 loop: CARWLPPWEDYSGNTIYF. The CDR3 DNA follows: TGTGCCCGCTGGCTCCCCCCGTGGGAGGACTACTCTGGAAACACCATATATTTT. Full variable domain (missing parts from reference TRBV2 and TRBJ1-3): EPEVTQTPSHQVTQMGQEVILRCVPISNHLYFYWYRQILGQKVEFLVSFYNNEISEKSEIFDDQFSVERPDGSNFTLKIRSTKLEDSAMYFCARWLPPWEDYSGNTIYFGEGSWLTVV.

This clonotype was observed at least ten times. This chain links TRBV18 with TRBJ1-1; D is undetermined. V was clipped by 4 bases and J by 3 bases, with 9 bases between them. CDR1 KGHSH and CDR2 LQKENI come from the germline V gene. The CDR3 is 13 residues long. CDR3 in amino acids: CASSHDGDTEAFF. CDR3 DNA: TGTGCCAGCTCACATGACGGAGACACTGAAGCTTTCTTT.

Details on this clonotype: A read error may be the cause here, since a much bigger clone is one base away. This is likely a read error, given that the CDR3 carries no conserved phenylalanine or tryptophan at its end. The V gene is TRBV6-4, the J gene TRBJ2-2, with D unresolved. This CDR3 comprises 12 residues. Germline CDR1 reads MRHNA; CDR2 reads SNTAGT. With 2 bases removed from V and 3 bases from J, the gap between germline ends came to 1 base. The CDR3 DNA follows: TGTGCCAGCAGTGACGACACCGGGGAGCTGTTTGTT. It translates to CASSDDTGELFV.

This chain links TRBV29-1 with TRBJ2-7; tentatively, D is TRBD1 (6 bases). Between the trimmed V and J ends, which lost 4 bases and 0 bases, there was a span of 10 bases. The CDR3 is made up of 13 amino acids. Germline CDR1 SQVTM, CDR2 ANQGSEA. The CDR3 is CSVGGRSSYEQYF. In DNA, the CDR3 is TGCAGCGTTGGGGGGCGAAGCTCCTACGAGCAGTACTTC.

This clonotype was picked up many times. The V and J genes are TRBV7-3 and TRBJ1-1; D unresolved. In germline, CDR1 is SGHTA, CDR2 FQGTGA. Trimming removed 6 bases at V and 1 base at J, with 9 bases between. The CDR3 contains 13 residues. CDR3 nucleotides: TGTGCCAGCAGTGAAGGATCGAACACTGAAGCTTTCTTT. Amino acid sequence: CASSEGSNTEAFF. The complete variable domain, with remaining parts taken from reference TRBV7-3 and TRBJ1-1, reads GAGVSQTPSNKVTEKGKYVELRCDPISGHTALYWYRQSLGQGPEFLIYFQGTGAADDSGLPNDRFFAVRPEGSVSTLKIQRTERGDSAVYLCASSEGSNTEAFFGQGTRLTVV.